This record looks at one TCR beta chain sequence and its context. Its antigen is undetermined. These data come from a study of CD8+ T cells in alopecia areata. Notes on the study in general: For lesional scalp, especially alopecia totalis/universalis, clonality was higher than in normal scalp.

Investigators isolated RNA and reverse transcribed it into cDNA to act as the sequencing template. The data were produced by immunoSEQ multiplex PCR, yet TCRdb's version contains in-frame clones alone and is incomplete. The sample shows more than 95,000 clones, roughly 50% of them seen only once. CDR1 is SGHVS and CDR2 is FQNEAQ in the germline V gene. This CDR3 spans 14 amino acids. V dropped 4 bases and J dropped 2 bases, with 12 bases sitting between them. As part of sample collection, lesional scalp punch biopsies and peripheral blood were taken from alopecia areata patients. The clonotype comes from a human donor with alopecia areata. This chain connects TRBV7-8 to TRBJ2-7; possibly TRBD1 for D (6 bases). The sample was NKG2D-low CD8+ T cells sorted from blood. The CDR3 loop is CASSYPDRTYEQYF. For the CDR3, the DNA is TGTGCCAGCAGCTACCCGGACAGAACCTACGAGCAGTACTTC.